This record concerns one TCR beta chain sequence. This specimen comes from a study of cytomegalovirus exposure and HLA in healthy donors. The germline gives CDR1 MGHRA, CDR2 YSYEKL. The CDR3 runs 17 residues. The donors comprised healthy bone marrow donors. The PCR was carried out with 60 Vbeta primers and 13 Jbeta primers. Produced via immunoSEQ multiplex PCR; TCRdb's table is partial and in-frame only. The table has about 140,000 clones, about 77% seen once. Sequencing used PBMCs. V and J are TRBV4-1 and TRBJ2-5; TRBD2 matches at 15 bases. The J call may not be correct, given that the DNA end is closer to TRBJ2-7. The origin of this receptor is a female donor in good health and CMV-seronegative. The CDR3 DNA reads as TGCGCCAGCAGCCAAGATAGGGGACTAGCGGGAGGCTACGAGCAGTACTTC. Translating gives CASSQDRGLAGGYEQYF.